The entry below describes one T cell receptor beta chain. Its target is unknown. Time point: pre-treatment sample, taken before nivolumab and TIL therapy. This record belongs to a study of TIL therapy for anti-PD-1-resistant metastatic lung cancer. For the study at large: Most patients had lung adenocarcinoma. Findings and caveats of the study: TIL clonotype persistence in blood showed no apparent association with response.

This was the immunoSEQ v3 assay. Sequencing depth was 2 million to 2.5 million read pairs for survey level, about 5-6 million for deep. Clones were sequenced by immunoSEQ multiplex PCR, and TCRdb holds only the in-frame ones, with some missing. The repertoire holds around 59,000 clones, 69% seen once, with 6% to 8.5% in the top ten. This CDR3 has 18 amino acids. V was clipped by 10 bases and J by 0 bases, with 25 bases between them. Per the germline V gene, CDR1 is ENHRY and CDR2 is SYGVKD. The chain has TRBV10-3 and TRBJ1-5; a weak D match, TRBD1 (6 bases). This sequence was found in a person aged 25 to 85 with non-small cell lung cancer. The sequencing used blood, collected at baseline. CDR3 sequence: CASRLDLQGRDSNQPQHF. The CDR3 DNA sequence: TGTGCCAGCAGACTCGACCTACAGGGTAGAGATAGCAATCAGCCCCAGCATTTT.